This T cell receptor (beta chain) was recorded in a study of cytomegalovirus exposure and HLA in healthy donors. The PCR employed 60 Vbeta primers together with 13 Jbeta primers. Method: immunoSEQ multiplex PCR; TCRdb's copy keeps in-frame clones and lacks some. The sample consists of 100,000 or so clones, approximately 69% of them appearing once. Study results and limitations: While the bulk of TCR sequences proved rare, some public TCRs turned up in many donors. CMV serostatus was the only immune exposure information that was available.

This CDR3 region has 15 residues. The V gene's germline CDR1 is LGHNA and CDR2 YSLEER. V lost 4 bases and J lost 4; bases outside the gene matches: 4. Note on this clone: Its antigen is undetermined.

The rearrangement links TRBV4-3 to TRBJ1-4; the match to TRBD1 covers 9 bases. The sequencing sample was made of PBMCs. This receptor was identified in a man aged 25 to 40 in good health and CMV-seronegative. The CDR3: CASSRRTGDNEKLFF. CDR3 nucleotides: TGCGCCAGCAGCCGTCGGACAGGGGATAATGAAAAACTGTTTTTT.